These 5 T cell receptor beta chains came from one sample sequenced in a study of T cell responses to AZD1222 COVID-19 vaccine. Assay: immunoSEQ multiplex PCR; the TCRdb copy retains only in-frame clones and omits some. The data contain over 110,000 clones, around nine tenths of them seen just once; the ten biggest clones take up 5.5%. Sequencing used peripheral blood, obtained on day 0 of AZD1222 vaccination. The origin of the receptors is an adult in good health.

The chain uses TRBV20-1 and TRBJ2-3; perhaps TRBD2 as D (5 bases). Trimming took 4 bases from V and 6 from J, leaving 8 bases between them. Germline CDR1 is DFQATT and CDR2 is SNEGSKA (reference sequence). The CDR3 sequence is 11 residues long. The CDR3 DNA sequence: TGCAGTGCTAACGGACTGGATACGCAGTATTTT. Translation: CSANGLDTQYF.

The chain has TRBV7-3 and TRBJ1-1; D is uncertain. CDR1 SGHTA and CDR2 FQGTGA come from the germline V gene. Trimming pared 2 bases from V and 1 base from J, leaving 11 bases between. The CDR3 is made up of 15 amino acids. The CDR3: CASSLFAVGNTEAFF. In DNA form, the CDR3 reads TGTGCCAGCAGCTTATTCGCAGTTGGGAACACTGAAGCTTTCTTT. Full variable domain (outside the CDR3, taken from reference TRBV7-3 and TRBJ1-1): GAGVSQTPSNKVTEKGKYVELRCDPISGHTALYWYRQSLGQGPEFLIYFQGTGAADDSGLPNDRFFAVRPEGSVSTLKIQRTERGDSAVYLCASSLFAVGNTEAFFGQGTRLTVV.

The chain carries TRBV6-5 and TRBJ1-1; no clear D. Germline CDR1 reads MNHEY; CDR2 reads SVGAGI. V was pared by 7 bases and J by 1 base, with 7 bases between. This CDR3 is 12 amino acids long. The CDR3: CASISSNTEAFF. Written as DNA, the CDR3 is TGTGCCAGCATTTCGTCGAACACTGAAGCTTTCTTT.

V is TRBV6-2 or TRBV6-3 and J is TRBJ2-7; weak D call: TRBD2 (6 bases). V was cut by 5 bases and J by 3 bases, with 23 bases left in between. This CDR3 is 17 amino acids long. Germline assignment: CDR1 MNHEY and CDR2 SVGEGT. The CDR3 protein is CASSPFTRLVGHYEQYF. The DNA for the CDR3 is TGTGCCAGCAGTCCCTTCACCCGACTAGTCGGGCACTACGAGCAGTACTTC.

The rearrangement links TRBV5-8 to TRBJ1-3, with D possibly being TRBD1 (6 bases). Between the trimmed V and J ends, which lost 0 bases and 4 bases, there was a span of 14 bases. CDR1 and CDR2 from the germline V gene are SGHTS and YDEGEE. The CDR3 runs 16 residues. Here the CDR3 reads CASSLAGQGHGNTIYF. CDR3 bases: TGTGCCAGCAGCTTGGCCGGGCAGGGGCACGGAAACACCATATATTTT.